This T cell receptor beta chain appears in the sequencing data of a study of cytomegalovirus exposure and HLA in healthy donors. Broader study findings: High sensitivity and specificity were reportedly achieved when the classifier diagnosed cytomegalovirus status. Immune exposure data for these donors was limited to CMV serostatus. A link between a missense DCLRE1C variant and TCR beta V- and J-gene trimming emerged from a later analysis. For most subjects, TCR beta sequences were reported to predict HLA-A and HLA-B alleles with accuracy.

On this clone: Its antigen remains unidentified.

Amplification used 60 Vbeta primers and 13 Jbeta primers. The method was immunoSEQ multiplex PCR; TCRdb's version includes in-frame clones alone and lacks a portion of them. The sample holds around 150,000 clones, around 82% seen once. V was shortened by 5 bases and J by 4 bases, with 17 bases between the two germline ends. This CDR3 comprises 15 residues. Germline CDR1 reads MNHEY; CDR2 reads SVGAGI. The sequencing input was PBMCs. This TCR derives from a man aged 40-55 years in good health and CMV-seropositive. This sequence joins TRBV6-5 and TRBJ1-2; TRBD1 might be the D (6 bases). The CDR3 DNA reads TGTGCCAGCAGTCAAACCGATGGGGGCCCCTATGGCTACACCTTC. It yields the protein CASSQTDGGPYGYTF.